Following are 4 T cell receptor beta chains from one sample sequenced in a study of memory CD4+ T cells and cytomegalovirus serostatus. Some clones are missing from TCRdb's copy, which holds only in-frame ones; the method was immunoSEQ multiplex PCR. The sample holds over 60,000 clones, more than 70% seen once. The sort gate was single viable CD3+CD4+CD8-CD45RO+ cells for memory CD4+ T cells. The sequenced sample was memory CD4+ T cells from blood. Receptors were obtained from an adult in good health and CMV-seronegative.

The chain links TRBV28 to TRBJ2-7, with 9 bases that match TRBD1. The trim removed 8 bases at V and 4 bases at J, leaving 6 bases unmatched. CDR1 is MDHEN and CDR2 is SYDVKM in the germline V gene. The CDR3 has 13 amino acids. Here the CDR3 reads CASRGQGRYEQYF. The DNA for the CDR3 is TGTGCCAGCCGCGGACAGGGGCGTTACGAGCAGTACTTC. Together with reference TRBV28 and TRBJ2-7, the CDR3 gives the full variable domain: DVKVTQSSRYLVKRTGEKVFLECVQDMDHENMFWYRQDPGLGLRLIYFSYDVKMKEKGDIPEGYSVSREKKERFSLILESASTNQTSMYLCASRGQGRYEQYFGPGTRLTVT.

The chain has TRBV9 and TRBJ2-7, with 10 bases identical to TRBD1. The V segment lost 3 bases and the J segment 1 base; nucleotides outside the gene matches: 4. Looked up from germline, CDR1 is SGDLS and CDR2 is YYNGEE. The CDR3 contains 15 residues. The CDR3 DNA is TGTGCCAGCAGCGAGGGGACAGGGGATTCCTACGAGCAGTACTTC. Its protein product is CASSEGTGDSYEQYF.

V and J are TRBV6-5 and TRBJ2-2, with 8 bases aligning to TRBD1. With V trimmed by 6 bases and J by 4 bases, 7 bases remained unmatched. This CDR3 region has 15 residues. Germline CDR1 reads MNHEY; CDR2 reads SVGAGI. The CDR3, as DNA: TGTGCCAGCAGCCGGACAGGGACGGGCACCGGGGAGCTGTTTTTT. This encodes CASSRTGTGTGELFF.

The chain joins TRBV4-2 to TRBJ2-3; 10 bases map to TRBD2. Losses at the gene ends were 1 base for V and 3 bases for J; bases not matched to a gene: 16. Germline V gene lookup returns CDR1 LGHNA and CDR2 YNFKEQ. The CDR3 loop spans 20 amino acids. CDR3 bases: TGTGCCAGCAGCCAAGGCGCTCGAACCCCACTAGCGGGATCAACAGATACGCAGTATTTT. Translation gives CASSQGARTPLAGSTDTQYF.